This TCR beta chain was identified in a study of T cells in Graves' hyperthyroidism and ophthalmopathy. Among the patients, aged 18 to 65, hyperthyroidism was newly diagnosed and had lasted under 2 months. Clinicians diagnosed patients from clinical symptoms, serum thyroxine and TRAb, thyroid ultrasound and orbital computed tomography. The TCR beta CDR3 regions underwent amplification using RNA transcripts as the source. The HTBI primer set served for first-round RT-PCR of the TCR CDR3. TCRdb independently ran MiXCR on the multiplex PCR reads; one entry per CDR3 protein. There are 700,000 to 850,000 distinct CDR3 sequences in the sample; roughly a third occur only once, and approximately 31% lies in the top ten. On this clonotype itself: Antigen unknown.

Study-level findings and limits: Progression to ophthalmopathy was predicted a median of 6.5 months early. Most thyroid-expanded clonotypes above 0.001 were also found in blood.

Germline assignment: CDR1 SNHLY and CDR2 FYNNEI. The ends were cut back, 4 bases at V and 9 bases at J, with 6 bases in the middle. This CDR3 has 10 amino acids. This TCR was sampled from a woman aged 40-49 years with Graves' hyperthyroidism. The sample consisted of blood. The chain employs TRBV2 and TRBJ1-1; D is undetermined. This CDR3 reads CASSARQAFF. The CDR3 DNA reads TGTGCCAGCAGTGCCCGCCAAGCTTTCTTT.